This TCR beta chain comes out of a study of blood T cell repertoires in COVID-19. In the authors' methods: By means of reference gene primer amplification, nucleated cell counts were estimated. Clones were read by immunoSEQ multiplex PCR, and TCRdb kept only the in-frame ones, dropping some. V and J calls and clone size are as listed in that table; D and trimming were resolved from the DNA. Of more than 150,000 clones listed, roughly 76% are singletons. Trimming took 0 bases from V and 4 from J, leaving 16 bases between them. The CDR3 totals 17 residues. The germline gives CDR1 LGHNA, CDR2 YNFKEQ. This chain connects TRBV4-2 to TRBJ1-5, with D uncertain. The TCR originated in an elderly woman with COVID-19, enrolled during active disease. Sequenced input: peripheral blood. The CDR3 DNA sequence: TGTGCCAGCAGCCAAGATAGCAGAAGCCTAGCTAATCAGCCCCAGCATTTT. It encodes CASSQDSRSLANQPQHF.